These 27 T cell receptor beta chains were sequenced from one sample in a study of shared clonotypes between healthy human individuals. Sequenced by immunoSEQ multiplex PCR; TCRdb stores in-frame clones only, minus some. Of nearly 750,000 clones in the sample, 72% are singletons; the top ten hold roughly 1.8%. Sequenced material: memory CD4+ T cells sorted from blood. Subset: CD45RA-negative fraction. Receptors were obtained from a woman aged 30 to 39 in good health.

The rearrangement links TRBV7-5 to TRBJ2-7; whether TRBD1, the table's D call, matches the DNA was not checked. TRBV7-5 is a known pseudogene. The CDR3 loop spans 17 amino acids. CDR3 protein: CVRSLRRSGRGTHEQYF. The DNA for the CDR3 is TGTGTCAGAAGCTTACGCAGAAGTGGTAGGGGTACCCACGAGCAGTACTTC.

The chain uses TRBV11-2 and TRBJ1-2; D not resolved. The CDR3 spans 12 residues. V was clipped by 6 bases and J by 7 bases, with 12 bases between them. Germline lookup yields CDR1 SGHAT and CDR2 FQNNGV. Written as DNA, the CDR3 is TGTGCCAGCAGTGCCGAGGCCTCTGGCTACACCTTC. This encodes CASSAEASGYTF.

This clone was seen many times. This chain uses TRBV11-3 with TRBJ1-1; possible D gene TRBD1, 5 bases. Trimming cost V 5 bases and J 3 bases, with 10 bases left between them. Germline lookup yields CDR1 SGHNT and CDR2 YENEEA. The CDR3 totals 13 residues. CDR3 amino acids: CASSLGTDTEAFF. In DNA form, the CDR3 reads TGTGCCAGCAGCCTCGGGACCGACACTGAAGCTTTCTTT.

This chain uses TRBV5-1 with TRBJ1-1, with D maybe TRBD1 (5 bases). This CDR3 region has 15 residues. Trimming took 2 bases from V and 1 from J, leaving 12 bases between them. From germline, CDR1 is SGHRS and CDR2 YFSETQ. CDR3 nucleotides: TGCGCCAGCAGCTTACAGGAAACTAAGAACACTGAAGCTTTCTTT. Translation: CASSLQETKNTEAFF. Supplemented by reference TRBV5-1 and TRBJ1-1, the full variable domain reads KAGVTQTPRYLIKTRGQQVTLSCSPISGHRSVSWYQQTPGQGLQFLFEYFSETQRNKGNFPGRFSGRQFSNSRSEMNVSTLELGDSALYLCASSLQETKNTEAFFGQGTRLTVV.

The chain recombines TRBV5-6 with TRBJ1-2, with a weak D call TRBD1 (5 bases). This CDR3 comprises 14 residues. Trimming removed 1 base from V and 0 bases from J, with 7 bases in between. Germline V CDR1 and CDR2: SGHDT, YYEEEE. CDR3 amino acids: CASSLFRANYGYTF. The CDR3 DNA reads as TGTGCCAGCAGCTTGTTCAGGGCTAACTATGGCTACACCTTC.

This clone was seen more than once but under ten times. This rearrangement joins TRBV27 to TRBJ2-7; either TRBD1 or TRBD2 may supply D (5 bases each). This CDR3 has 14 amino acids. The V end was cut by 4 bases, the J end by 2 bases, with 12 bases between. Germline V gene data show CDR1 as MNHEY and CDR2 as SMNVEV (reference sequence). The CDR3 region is CASSSLGVPYEQYF. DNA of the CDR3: TGTGCCAGCAGTTCTCTGGGGGTCCCCTACGAGCAGTACTTC.

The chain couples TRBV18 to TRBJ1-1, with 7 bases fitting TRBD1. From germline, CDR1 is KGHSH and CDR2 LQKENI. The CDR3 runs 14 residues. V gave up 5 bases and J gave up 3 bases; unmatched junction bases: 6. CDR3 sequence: CASSLTGIDTEAFF. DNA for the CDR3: TGTGCCAGCTCATTGACAGGGATTGACACTGAAGCTTTCTTT.

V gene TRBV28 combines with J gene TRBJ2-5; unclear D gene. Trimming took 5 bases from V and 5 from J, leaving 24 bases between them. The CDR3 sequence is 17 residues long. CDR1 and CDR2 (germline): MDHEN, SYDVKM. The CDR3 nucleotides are TGTGCCAGCAGTACTCGATCCGGGCCAACGAAAAGGGAGACCCAGTACTTC. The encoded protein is CASSTRSGPTKRETQYF.

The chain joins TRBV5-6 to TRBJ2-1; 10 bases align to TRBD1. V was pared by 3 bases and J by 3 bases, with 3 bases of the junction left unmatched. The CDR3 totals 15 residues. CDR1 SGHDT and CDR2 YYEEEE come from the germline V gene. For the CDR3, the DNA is TGTGCCAGCAGCTCCCGGGACAGGGGCTACAATGAGCAGTTCTTC. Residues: CASSSRDRGYNEQFF.

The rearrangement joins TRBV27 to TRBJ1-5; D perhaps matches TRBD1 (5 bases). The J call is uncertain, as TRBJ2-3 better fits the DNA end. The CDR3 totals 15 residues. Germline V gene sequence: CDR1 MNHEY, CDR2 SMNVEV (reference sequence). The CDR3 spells CASRPNPGYSQPQYF. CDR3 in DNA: TGTGCCAGCAGGCCAAATCCAGGGTATAGTCAGCCCCAGTATTTT.

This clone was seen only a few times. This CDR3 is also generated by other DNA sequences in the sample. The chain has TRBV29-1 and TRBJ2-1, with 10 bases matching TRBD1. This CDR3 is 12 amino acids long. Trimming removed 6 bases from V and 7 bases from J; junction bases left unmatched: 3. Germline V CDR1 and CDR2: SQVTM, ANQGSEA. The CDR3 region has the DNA TGCAGCGTCCGACAGGGGGCTAATGAGCAGTTCTTC. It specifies CSVRQGANEQFF.

As DNA, the CDR3 is TGTGCCAGCAGCCGTGGACTAGCAGACCAAGAGACCCAGTACTTC. Protein sequence: CASSRGLADQETQYF. The genes are TRBV4-2 and TRBJ2-5; the match to TRBD2 covers 8 bases. J lost 0 bases, V lost 4 bases, and 4 bases had no gene match. CDR1 LGHNA and CDR2 YNFKEQ come from the germline V gene. The CDR3 runs to 15 residues.

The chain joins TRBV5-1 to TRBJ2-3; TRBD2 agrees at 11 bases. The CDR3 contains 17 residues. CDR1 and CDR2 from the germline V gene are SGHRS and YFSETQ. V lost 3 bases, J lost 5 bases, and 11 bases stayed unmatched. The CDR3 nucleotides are TGCGCCAGCAGCTCTTCGTGGATAGCGGGAGGGGTAGATACGCAGTATTTT. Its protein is CASSSSWIAGGVDTQYF.

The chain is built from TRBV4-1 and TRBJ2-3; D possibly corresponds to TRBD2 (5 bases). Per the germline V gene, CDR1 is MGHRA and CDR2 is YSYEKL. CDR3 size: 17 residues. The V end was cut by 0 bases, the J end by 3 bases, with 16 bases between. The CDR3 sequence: CASSQEGTGKWTDTQYF. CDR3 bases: TGCGCCAGCAGCCAAGAGGGAACCGGGAAATGGACAGATACGCAGTATTTT.

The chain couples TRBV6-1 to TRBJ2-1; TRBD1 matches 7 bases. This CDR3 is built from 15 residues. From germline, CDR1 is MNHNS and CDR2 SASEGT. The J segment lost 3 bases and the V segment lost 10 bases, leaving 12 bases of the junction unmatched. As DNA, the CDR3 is TGTGCCAACACAGGTGGGGACAGACTCTACAATGAGCAGTTCTTC. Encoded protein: CANTGGDRLYNEQFF.

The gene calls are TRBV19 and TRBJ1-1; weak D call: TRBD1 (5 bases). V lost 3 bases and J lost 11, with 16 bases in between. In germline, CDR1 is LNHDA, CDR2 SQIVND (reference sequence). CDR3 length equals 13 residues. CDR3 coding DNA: TGTGCCAGTAGTATTAGTCCAGGGATGTTTGCTTTCTTT. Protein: CASSISPGMFAFF.

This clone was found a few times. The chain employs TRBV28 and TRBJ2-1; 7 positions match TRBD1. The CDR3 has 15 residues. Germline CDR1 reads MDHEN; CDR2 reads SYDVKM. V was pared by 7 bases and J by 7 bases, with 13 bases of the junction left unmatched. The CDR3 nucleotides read TGTGCCAGCACTGGACAGGTGACCCGGCGTAATGAGCAGTTCTTC. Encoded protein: CASTGQVTRRNEQFF.

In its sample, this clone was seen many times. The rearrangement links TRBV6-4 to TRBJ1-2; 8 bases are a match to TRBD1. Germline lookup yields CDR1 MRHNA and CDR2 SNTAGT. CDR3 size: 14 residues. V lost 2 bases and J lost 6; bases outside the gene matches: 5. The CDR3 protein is CASSDLQGANGYTF. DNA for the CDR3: TGTGCCAGCAGTGACCTTCAGGGGGCTAATGGCTACACCTTC.

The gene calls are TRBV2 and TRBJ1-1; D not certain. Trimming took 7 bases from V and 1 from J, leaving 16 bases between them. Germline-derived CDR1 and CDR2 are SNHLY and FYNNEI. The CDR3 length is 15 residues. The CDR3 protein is CASKGRGSGNTEAFF. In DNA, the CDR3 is TGTGCCAGCAAAGGTCGAGGGTCTGGGAACACTGAAGCTTTCTTT.

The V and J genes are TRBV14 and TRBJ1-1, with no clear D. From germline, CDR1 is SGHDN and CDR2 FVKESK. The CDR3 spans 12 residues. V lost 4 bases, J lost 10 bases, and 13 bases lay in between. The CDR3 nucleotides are TGTGCCAGCAGCCGGCACGTTTGGGGAGCTTTCTTT. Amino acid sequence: CASSRHVWGAFF.

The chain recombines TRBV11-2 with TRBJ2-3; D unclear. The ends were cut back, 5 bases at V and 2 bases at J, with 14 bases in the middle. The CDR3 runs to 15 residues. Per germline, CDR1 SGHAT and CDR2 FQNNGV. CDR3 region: CASSPTTPTTDTQYF. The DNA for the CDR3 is TGTGCCAGCAGCCCGACGACCCCGACCACAGATACGCAGTATTTT.

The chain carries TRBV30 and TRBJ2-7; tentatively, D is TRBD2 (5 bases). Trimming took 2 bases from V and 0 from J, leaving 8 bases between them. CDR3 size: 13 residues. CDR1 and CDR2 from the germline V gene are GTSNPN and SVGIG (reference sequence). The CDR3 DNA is TGTGCCTGGAGTTTGGGGAGCTCCTACGAGCAGTACTTC. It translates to CAWSLGSSYEQYF. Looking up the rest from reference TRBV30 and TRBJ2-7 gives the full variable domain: SQTIHQWPATLVQPVGSPLSLECTVEGTSNPNLYWYRQAAGRGLQLLFYSVGIGQISSEVPQNLSASRPQDRQFILSSKKLLLSDSGFYLCAWSLGSSYEQYFGPGTRLTVT.

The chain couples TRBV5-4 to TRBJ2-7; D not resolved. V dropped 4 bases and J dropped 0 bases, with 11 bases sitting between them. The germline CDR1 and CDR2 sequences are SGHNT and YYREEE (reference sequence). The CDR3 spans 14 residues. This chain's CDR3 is CASSIYGISYEQYF. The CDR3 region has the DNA TGTGCCAGCAGCATCTACGGTATCTCCTACGAGCAGTACTTC.

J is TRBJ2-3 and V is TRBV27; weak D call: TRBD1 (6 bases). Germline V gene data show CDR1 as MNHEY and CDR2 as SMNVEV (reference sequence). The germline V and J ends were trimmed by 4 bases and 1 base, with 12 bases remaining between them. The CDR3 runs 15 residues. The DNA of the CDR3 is TGTGCCAGCAGTTGGGGGTCAGGGGGCACAGATACGCAGTATTTT. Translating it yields CASSWGSGGTDTQYF.

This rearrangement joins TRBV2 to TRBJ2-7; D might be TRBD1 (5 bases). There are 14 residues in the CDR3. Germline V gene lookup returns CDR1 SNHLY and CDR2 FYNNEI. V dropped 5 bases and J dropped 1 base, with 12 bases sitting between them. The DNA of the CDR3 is TGTGCCAGCAGTCTTAAGGGGAATTCCTACGAGCAGTACTTC. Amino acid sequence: CASSLKGNSYEQYF.

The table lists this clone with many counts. The CDR3 coding sequence is TGCGCCAGCAGCCAAGACCTAGCGGGCCTACTCTACAATGAGCAGTTCTTC. It encodes CASSQDLAGLLYNEQFF. The chain joins TRBV4-1 to TRBJ2-1; 8 bases line up with TRBD2. The CDR3 totals 17 residues. Trimming cost V 0 bases and J 3 bases; bases outside gene matches: 7. The germline gives CDR1 MGHRA, CDR2 YSYEKL.

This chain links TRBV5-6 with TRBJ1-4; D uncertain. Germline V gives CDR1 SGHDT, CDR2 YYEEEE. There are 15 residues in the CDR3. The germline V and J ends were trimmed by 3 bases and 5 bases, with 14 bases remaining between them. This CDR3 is CASSSKRGNNEKLFF. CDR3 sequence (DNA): TGTGCCAGCAGCTCCAAAAGAGGGAACAATGAAAAACTGTTTTTT.